Described below is a single T cell receptor beta chain sequence and its context. Data came from immunoSEQ multiplex PCR; TCRdb stores just in-frame clones and leaves some out. The sample records about 280,000 clones, 70% to 90% being singletons. The CDR3 covers 15 residues. V trimming: 5 bases; J trimming: 4 bases; junction bases outside the gene matches: 9. The germline V gene encodes CDR1 PRHDT and CDR2 FYEKMQ (reference sequence). The data originate from a study of blood T cell repertoires in COVID-19. Study summary: Acute-phase and convalescent COVID-19 samples originated in the United States, Italy and Spain.

The sequence was obtained from a woman aged 60-75 years in a cohort exposed to, infected with or recovered from COVID-19 (not recorded which). The gene calls are TRBV13 and TRBJ2-7; 9 positions match TRBD1. The specimen sequenced was PBMCs or T cells enriched from blood (not recorded which). The CDR3 spells CASSKDRGGSYEQYF. In DNA form, the CDR3 reads TGTGCCAGCAGCAAGGACAGGGGAGGCTCTTACGAGCAGTACTTC.